What follows is one T cell receptor (beta chain) and its context. The sample comes from a study of blood T cell repertoires in COVID-19. Study-level background: Both acute and convalescent COVID-19 samples were obtained from the United States, Italy and Spain.

As handled by the study authors: Estimation of nucleated cell counts was performed using reference gene primer amplification. Here immunoSEQ multiplex PCR was the method, and the copy in TCRdb shows in-frame clones only, minus some. The V and J calls and clone size come from that table; D and trimming were worked out from the DNA. The sample includes some 200,000 clones, 85% to 90% of them seen just once. V was pared by 1 base and J by 8 bases, with 11 bases between. The CDR3 extends over 14 amino acids. Germline V gives CDR1 SGHAT, CDR2 FQNNGV. This receptor was taken from a man over 45 with acute or convalescent COVID-19. The rearrangement uses TRBV11-2 and TRBJ1-4; no reliable D call. Specimen: peripheral blood. CDR3 DNA: TGTGCCAGCAGCTTAGGGGAGGCCACAGAAAAACTGTTTTTT. It specifies CASSLGEATEKLFF.